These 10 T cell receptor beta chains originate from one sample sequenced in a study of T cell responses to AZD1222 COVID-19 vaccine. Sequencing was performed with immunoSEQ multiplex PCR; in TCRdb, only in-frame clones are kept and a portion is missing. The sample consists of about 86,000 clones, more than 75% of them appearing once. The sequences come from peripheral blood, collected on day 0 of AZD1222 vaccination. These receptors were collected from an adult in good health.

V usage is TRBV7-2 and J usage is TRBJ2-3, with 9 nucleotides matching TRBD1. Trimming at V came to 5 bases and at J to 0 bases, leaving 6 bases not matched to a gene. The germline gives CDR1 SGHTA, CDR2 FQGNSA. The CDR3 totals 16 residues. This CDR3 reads CASSLNRGRSTDTQYF. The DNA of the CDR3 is TGTGCCAGCAGCCTAAACAGGGGGCGTAGCACAGATACGCAGTATTTT.

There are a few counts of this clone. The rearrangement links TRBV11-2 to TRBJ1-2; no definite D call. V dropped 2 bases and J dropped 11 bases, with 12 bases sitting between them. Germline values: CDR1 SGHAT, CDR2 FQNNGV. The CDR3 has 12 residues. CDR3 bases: TGTGCCAGCAGCTTACAGGAATCCCAATACACCTTC. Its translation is CASSLQESQYTF.

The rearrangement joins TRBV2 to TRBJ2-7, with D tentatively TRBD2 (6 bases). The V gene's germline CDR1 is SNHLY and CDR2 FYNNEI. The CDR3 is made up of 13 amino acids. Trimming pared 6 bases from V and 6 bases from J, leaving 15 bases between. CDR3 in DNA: TGTGCCAGCAGATTCCTGCAGGGAGGCGAGCAGTACTTC. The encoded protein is CASRFLQGGEQYF.

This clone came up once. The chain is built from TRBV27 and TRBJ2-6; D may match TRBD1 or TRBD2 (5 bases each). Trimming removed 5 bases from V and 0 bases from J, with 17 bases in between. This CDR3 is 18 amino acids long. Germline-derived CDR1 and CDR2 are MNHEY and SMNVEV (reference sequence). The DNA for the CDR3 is TGTGCCAGCAGTGTAAAATCCGGGACCAGCTCTGGGGCCAACGTCCTGACTTTC. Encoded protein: CASSVKSGTSSGANVLTF.

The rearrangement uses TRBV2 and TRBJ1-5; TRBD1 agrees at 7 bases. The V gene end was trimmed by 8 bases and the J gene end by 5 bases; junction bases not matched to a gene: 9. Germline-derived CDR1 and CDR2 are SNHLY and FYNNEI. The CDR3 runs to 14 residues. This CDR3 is CASGKSGQHQPQHF. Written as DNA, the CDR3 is TGTGCCAGCGGGAAGTCGGGACAGCATCAGCCCCAGCATTTT.

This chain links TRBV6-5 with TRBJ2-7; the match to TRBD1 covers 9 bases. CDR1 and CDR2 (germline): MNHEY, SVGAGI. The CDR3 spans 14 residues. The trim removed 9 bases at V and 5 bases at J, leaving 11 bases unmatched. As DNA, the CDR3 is TGTGCCAGTCAAGGGGGGACAGGGAGCCACGAGCAGTACTTC. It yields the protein CASQGGTGSHEQYF.

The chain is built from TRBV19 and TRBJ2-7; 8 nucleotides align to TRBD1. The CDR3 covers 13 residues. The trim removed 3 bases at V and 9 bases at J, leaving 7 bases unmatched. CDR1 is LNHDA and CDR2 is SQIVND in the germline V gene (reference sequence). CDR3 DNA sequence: TGTGCCAGTAGTATTTGGGGACAGGACGGGCAGTACTTC. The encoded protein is CASSIWGQDGQYF.

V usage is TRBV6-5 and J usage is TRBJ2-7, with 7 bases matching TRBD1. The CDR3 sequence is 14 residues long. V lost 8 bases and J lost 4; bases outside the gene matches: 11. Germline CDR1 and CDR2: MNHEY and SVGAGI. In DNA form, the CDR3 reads TGTGCCAGCCAAACAGTAGGGGGCGAGTACGAGCAGTACTTC. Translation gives CASQTVGGEYEQYF.

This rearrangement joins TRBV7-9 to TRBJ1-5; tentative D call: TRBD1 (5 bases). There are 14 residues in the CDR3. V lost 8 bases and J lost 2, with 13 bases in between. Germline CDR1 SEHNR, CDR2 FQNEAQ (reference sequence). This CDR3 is CASERGSGNQPQHF. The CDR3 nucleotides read TGTGCCAGCGAGAGGGGCAGCGGCAATCAGCCCCAGCATTTT.

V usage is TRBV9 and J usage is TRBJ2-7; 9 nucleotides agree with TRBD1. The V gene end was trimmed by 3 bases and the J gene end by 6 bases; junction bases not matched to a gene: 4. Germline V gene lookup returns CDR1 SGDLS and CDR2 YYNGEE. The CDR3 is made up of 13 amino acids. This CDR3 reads CASSGDRGGEQYF. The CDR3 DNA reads TGTGCCAGCAGCGGAGACAGGGGGGGCGAGCAGTACTTC.